Given below is one T cell receptor beta chain in context. The target antigen is unknown. The data were taken from a study of shared clonotypes between healthy human individuals. Study-level information: Three CD4 naive, three CD4 memory, two CD8 naive and one CD8 memory plate were used per donor.

Here immunoSEQ multiplex PCR was the method, and the copy in TCRdb shows in-frame clones only, minus some. The sample shows about 2.3 million clones, roughly 93% of them seen only once. Study results and caveats: For sorted subsets, rarefaction showed incomplete sequencing despite large depth. Estimated richness values were generally larger in naive subsets than in memory subsets. With few donors, the genetic and exposure-history diversity represented was limited.

The sample was naive CD4+ T cells from PBMCs. Noted subset: CD45RA+ positively selected. The TCR was taken from a man aged 18 to 29 in good health. Some clones in this sample may be carry-over from other donors' samples.

CDR3 nucleotide sequence: TGTGCCAGCTCACCAACTAGCGGTCCTCTAAGCACAGATACGCAGTATTTT. Protein: CASSPTSGPLSTDTQYF. The gene calls are TRBV18 and TRBJ2-3; 8 bases map to TRBD2. In germline, CDR1 is KGHSH, CDR2 LQKENI. Trimming took 2 bases from V and 0 from J; bases not matched to a gene: 7. The CDR3 has 17 residues.